Listed below are T cell receptor beta chains from one sample, sequenced in a study of T-cell reconstitution after alpha-beta-depleted transplantation in children. Each CDR3 protein gets one entry after TCRdb re-called the PCR reads with MiXCR. Here the sample spans about 300,000 distinct CDR3 sequences, around 10% being singletons. The material was PBMCs, obtained before TCRalphabeta/CD19-depleted stem cell transplant. Receptor source: a boy younger than two with acute myeloid leukemia, due to receive a stem cell transplant. Both conserved end residues are trimmed from each CDR3. The D gene is left open where the match is weak.

13,TRBD1,TRBV6-5,TRBJ1-3,ASSFGQGSGNTIY
12,-,TRBV6-5,TRBJ2-7,ASSNIGGIYEQY
9,-,TRBV20-1,TRBJ2-7,SALGHDEQY
14,TRBD1,TRBV29-1,TRBJ2-6,SVVVDRVSGANVLT
13,-,TRBV5-1,TRBJ2-3,ASSPIARGTDTQY
11,TRBD1,TRBV4-3,TRBJ2-7,ASSQGDRVEQY
14,TRBD2,TRBV7-8,TRBJ2-1,ASSLVTGRASNEQF
16,TRBD1,TRBV11-1,TRBJ2-5,ASSLGGVGQGKQETQY
13,-,TRBV5-1,TRBJ2-5,ASSFGGLKQETQY
13,TRBD1,TRBV29-1,TRBJ1-2,SVEDEGQGAGGYT
11,TRBD1,TRBV12-3/TRBV12-4,TRBJ2-7,ASSPGQAYEQY
9,-,TRBV12-3/TRBV12-4,TRBJ1-2,ASRIAYGYT
16,TRBD1,TRBV9,TRBJ1-4,ASSVGGLDRATGEKLF